The next 21 T cell receptor beta chains were all read from a single sample in a study of beta chain features in type 1 diabetes. Expressed TCRB transcripts were sequenced, since all the RNA that had been isolated was reverse transcribed. TCRdb's copy holds only in-frame clones and misses some; the assay was immunoSEQ multiplex PCR. The sample has 300,000 to 350,000 clones, roughly a fifth seen once; the top ten hold 0.035% to 0.05%. Specimen: naive CD4+ T cells from blood. These receptor sequences come from a woman in her late teens or twenties in good health.

This sequence joins TRBV5-1 and TRBJ2-7; TRBD2 matches 7 bases. V lost 0 bases, J lost 2 bases, and 5 bases stayed unmatched. Looked up from germline, CDR1 is SGHRS and CDR2 is YFSETQ. The CDR3 length is 15 residues. The DNA for the CDR3 is TGCGCCAGCAGCTTGGACCTAGCGGTGGCCTACGAGCAGTACTTC. Translating gives CASSLDLAVAYEQYF.

This clone was recorded a few times. This chain links TRBV18 with TRBJ2-4; D is unclear. From germline, CDR1 is KGHSH and CDR2 LQKENI. The CDR3 is 15 residues long. Deletions cut 0 bases from V and 1 base from J, with 7 bases between. The CDR3 here is CASSPPEVAKNIQYF. The DNA of the CDR3 is TGTGCCAGCTCACCACCCGAGGTGGCCAAAAACATTCAGTACTTC. Drawing the rest from reference TRBV18 and TRBJ2-4, the complete variable domain is NAGVMQNPRHLVRRRGQEARLRCSPMKGHSHVYWYRQLPEEGLKFMVYLQKENIIDESGMPKERFSAEFPKEGPSILRIQQVVRGDSAAYFCASSPPEVAKNIQYFGAGTRLSVL.

The chain employs TRBV4-1 and TRBJ2-7; 11 bases are shared with TRBD2. The junction had 3 bases not matched to a gene; V was cut back by 2 bases and J by 6 bases. There are 14 residues in the CDR3. The V gene's germline CDR1 is MGHRA and CDR2 YSYEKL. The DNA of the CDR3 is TGCGCCAGCAGCCAAACTAGCGGGAGCGGCGAGCAGTACTTC. Translating it yields CASSQTSGSGEQYF.

The gene calls are TRBV28 and TRBJ1-5, with D unclear. CDR3 length: 12 amino acids. The V gene's germline CDR1 is MDHEN and CDR2 SYDVKM. V lost 6 bases to trimming and J lost 4 bases, with 7 bases between them. The CDR3 DNA reads as TGTGCCAGCAGCCCGCGGAATCAGCCCCAGCATTTT. Amino acids: CASSPRNQPQHF.

CDR3 amino acids: CASSQDLRGNEQFF. The CDR3 coding sequence is TGTGCCAGCAGCCAAGATCTTCGGGGGAATGAGCAGTTCTTC. The rearrangement links TRBV14 to TRBJ2-1; tentative D call: TRBD2 (6 bases). This CDR3 spans 14 amino acids. V was shortened by 0 bases and J by 7 bases, with 10 bases between the two germline ends. Looked up from germline, CDR1 is SGHDN and CDR2 is FVKESK.

The chain recombines TRBV7-2 with TRBJ2-3; 7 bases fit TRBD2. Germline values: CDR1 SGHTA, CDR2 FQGNSA. The CDR3 has 10 residues. Trimming removed 11 bases from V and 6 bases from J; junction bases left unmatched: 2. This chain's CDR3 is CALGGDTQYF. In nucleotides, the CDR3 is TGTGCCCTGGGGGGGGATACGCAGTATTTT.

As to this clone: The junction shows a germline mismatch at one end, possibly a read error. The chain uses TRBV7-7 and TRBJ2-5; 10 positions agree with TRBD1. Germline V gene lookup returns CDR1 SSHAT and CDR2 FNYEAQ (reference sequence). The CDR3 length is 14 residues. CDR3 DNA: TGTGCTAGCAGCTTACGGACAGGGGGGGAGACCCAGTACTTC. Translated: CASSLRTGGETQYF.

The chain recombines TRBV5-1 with TRBJ2-7; TRBD2 might be the D (8 bases). The germline gives CDR1 SGHRS, CDR2 YFSETQ. Between the trimmed V and J ends, which lost 2 bases and 2 bases, there was a span of 17 bases. This CDR3 region has 16 residues. The CDR3 is CASSFVPGGLAYEQYF. CDR3 bases: TGCGCCAGCAGCTTTGTCCCAGGGGGACTAGCCTACGAGCAGTACTTC.

This chain links TRBV4-3 with TRBJ2-7; D may be TRBD1 (5 bases). Trimming left V 2 bases short and J 5 bases short, with 16 bases between. This CDR3 comprises 15 residues. Germline V CDR1 and CDR2: LGHNA, YSLEER. The chain's CDR3 is CASSQTLAGLDEQYF. CDR3 DNA sequence: TGCGCCAGCAGCCAAACTTTAGCAGGGCTGGACGAGCAGTACTTC.

This clone was seen only a few times. This sequence joins TRBV5-1 and TRBJ2-7; TRBD1 is a possible D gene (6 bases). The V gene lost 2 bases and the J gene lost 4 bases, with 16 bases spanning the gap. The CDR3 is 15 amino acids. The germline CDR1 and CDR2 sequences are SGHRS and YFSETQ. The CDR3 is CASSLVWGQVYEQYF. CDR3 bases: TGCGCCAGCAGCTTAGTATGGGGGCAAGTTTACGAGCAGTACTTC. Filled out from reference TRBV5-1 and TRBJ2-7, the complete variable domain reads KAGVTQTPRYLIKTRGQQVTLSCSPISGHRSVSWYQQTPGQGLQFLFEYFSETQRNKGNFPGRFSGRQFSNSRSEMNVSTLELGDSALYLCASSLVWGQVYEQYFGPGTRLTVT.

This clone was found a few times. This chain links TRBV7-2 with TRBJ2-1; TRBD2 agrees at 13 bases. The junction had 7 bases not matched to a gene; V was cut back by 4 bases and J by 4 bases. The length of the CDR3 is 17 residues. Germline lookup yields CDR1 SGHTA and CDR2 FQGNSA. In nucleotides, the CDR3 is TGTGCCAGCAGCTCAGACTTACTAGCGGGGGGGTACAATGAGCAGTTCTTC. Encoded protein: CASSSDLLAGGYNEQFF.

V is TRBV18 and J is TRBJ1-6; 7 bases match TRBD1. V lost 3 bases to trimming and J lost 3 bases; unmatched junction nucleotides: 2. The CDR3 extends over 15 amino acids. From germline, CDR1 is KGHSH and CDR2 LQKENI. The CDR3 spells CASSPRDSYNSPLHF. In DNA, the CDR3 is TGTGCCAGCTCACCCCGGGACAGCTATAATTCACCCCTCCACTTT.

This sequence joins TRBV30 and TRBJ2-2; D not resolved. The V gene lost 0 bases and the J gene lost 6 bases, with 8 bases spanning the gap. Germline loops: CDR1 GTSNPN, CDR2 SVGIG (reference sequence). The CDR3 length is 13 residues. CDR3 nucleotide sequence: TGTGCCTGGAGTGTAACCGAGGCCGGGGAGCTGTTTTTT. Its translation is CAWSVTEAGELFF.

This clone was counted a few times. This chain uses TRBV2 with TRBJ2-7, with a tentative D call TRBD1 (5 bases). The CDR3 extends over 13 amino acids. V was clipped by 7 bases and J by 2 bases, with 12 bases between them. Germline-derived CDR1 and CDR2 are SNHLY and FYNNEI. The CDR3 nucleotides are TGTGCCAGCAATAAGGACAACACCTACGAGCAGTACTTC. Translating it yields CASNKDNTYEQYF.

This clone has a handful of counts. The chain combines TRBV19 with TRBJ2-3; possibly TRBD1 for D (5 bases). The germline CDR1 and CDR2 sequences are LNHDA and SQIVND (reference sequence). V was pared by 6 bases and J by 0 bases, with 7 bases between. This CDR3 is built from 13 residues. CDR3 coding DNA: TGTGCCAGTAGGACAGCTAGCACAGATACGCAGTATTTT. Its translation: CASRTASTDTQYF. Full variable domain (missing parts from reference TRBV19 and TRBJ2-3): DGGITQSPKYLFRKEGQNVTLSCEQNLNHDAMYWYRQDPGQGLRLIYYSQIVNDFQKGDIAEGYSVSREKKESFPLTVTSAQKNPTAFYLCASRTASTDTQYFGPGTRLTVL.

This clone was picked up a small number of times. The J gene is TRBJ1-1, the V gene TRBV7-2, with 8 positions matching TRBD1. The CDR3 is made up of 13 amino acids. CDR1 is SGHTA and CDR2 is FQGNSA in the germline V gene. Losses at the gene ends were 4 bases for V and 8 bases for J; bases not matched to a gene: 6. The CDR3 DNA follows: TGTGCCAGCAGCTCAGGACAGGGAACGGAAGCTTTCTTT. Translation gives CASSSGQGTEAFF.

V gene TRBV10-3 combines with J gene TRBJ1-2; the D is unclear. The CDR3 loop spans 13 amino acids. V was clipped by 3 bases and J by 3 bases, with 8 bases between them. Germline V gives CDR1 ENHRY, CDR2 SYGVKD. CDR3 nucleotide sequence: TGTGCCATCAGTGACCGGCAGGACTATGGCTACACCTTC. The encoded protein is CAISDRQDYGYTF.

This chain links TRBV4-1 with TRBJ1-3, with D hard to call. The length of the CDR3 is 15 residues. From germline, CDR1 is MGHRA and CDR2 YSYEKL. Trimming cost V 2 bases and J 0 bases, with 8 bases left between them. The CDR3 DNA follows: TGCGCCAGCAGCCAACTCAGGCTCTCTGGAAACACCATATATTTT. It translates to CASSQLRLSGNTIYF.

This clone showed up just a few times. The V call is TRBV28, the J call TRBJ1-2, with 9 positions matching TRBD1. Trimming took 7 bases from V and 6 from J; bases not matched to a gene: 9. This CDR3 region has 14 residues. Germline assignment: CDR1 MDHEN and CDR2 SYDVKM. In DNA, the CDR3 is TGTGCCAGCACACAGGGAGGGACAGGGAATGGCTACACCTTC. Encoded protein: CASTQGGTGNGYTF.

The rearrangement links TRBV5-6 to TRBJ2-3; D gene uncertain. The CDR3 runs to 13 residues. Germline loops: CDR1 SGHDT, CDR2 YYEEEE. Trimming stripped 0 bases from V and 6 bases from J, with 8 bases between. CDR3: CASSLAPPDTQYF. CDR3 in DNA: TGTGCCAGCAGCTTGGCCCCCCCGGATACGCAGTATTTT.

DNA for the CDR3: TGTGCCAGCCAGGGAGGGCAGACAGGCAACTATGGCTACACCTTC. This sequence encodes CASQGGQTGNYGYTF. This chain uses TRBV7-2 with TRBJ1-2, with D tentatively TRBD1 (6 bases). CDR1 is SGHTA and CDR2 is FQGNSA in the germline V gene. V lost 8 bases, J lost 2 bases, and 18 bases lay in between. The length of the CDR3 is 15 residues.